Below, 24 T cell receptor beta chains from the same sample are listed, as sequenced in a study of T cells in Graves' hyperthyroidism and ophthalmopathy. There were TCR beta CDR3 regions amplified from RNA transcripts. RT-PCR in the first round (using the HTBI primer set) targeted the TCR CDR3. TCRdb analysed the multiplex PCR reads with MiXCR anew, one entry per CDR3 protein. This table has over 200,000 distinct CDR3 sequences, approximately 20% appearing once. Input material: blood. Receptors originate from a man aged 35-49 years with Graves' hyperthyroidism.

This clonotype was seen repeatedly, ten times or more. This chain connects TRBV4-1 to TRBJ2-5; no reliable D call. CDR3 length: 13 residues. In germline, CDR1 is MGHRA, CDR2 YSYEKL. The V end was cut by 1 base, the J end by 5 bases, with 8 bases between. The CDR3 DNA reads as TGCGCCAGCAGCCAAGGGGTCGCCGAGACCCAGTACTTC. It yields the protein CASSQGVAETQYF.

This clonotype was seen a few times. The chain couples TRBV19 to TRBJ2-1; perhaps TRBD1 as D (6 bases). Germline V gives CDR1 LNHDA, CDR2 SQIVND (reference sequence). V dropped 4 bases and J dropped 10 bases, with 20 bases sitting between them. The CDR3 consists of 15 residues. This CDR3 reads CASSTGARGWDEQFF. CDR3 DNA sequence: TGTGCCAGTAGTACCGGGGCCAGGGGCTGGGACGAGCAGTTCTTC.

The J gene is TRBJ2-6, the V gene TRBV4-3; 9 positions match TRBD2. This CDR3 spans 18 amino acids. V lost 4 bases, J lost 2 bases, and 9 bases stayed unmatched. The germline CDR1 and CDR2 sequences are LGHNA and YSLEER. CDR3 amino acids: CASSLSLAGAPGANVLTF. The CDR3 DNA sequence: TGCGCCAGCAGCCTGTCTTTAGCGGGGGCCCCTGGGGCCAACGTCCTGACTTTC.

About this clonotype itself: This could be a read error, since a much larger clone is one nucleotide away. The chain employs TRBV20-1 and TRBJ1-4; no clear D. CDR3 length: 10 amino acids. The V and J ends lost 3 bases and 8 bases respectively, with 4 bases between them. Germline CDR1 DFQATT, CDR2 SNEGSKA (reference sequence). CDR3 residues: CSASKEKLFF. The DNA of the CDR3 is TGCAGTGCTAGTAAGGAAAAACTGTTTTTT.

This clonotype was recorded at least ten times. This rearrangement joins TRBV29-1 to TRBJ1-2; D perhaps matches TRBD1 (5 bases). The CDR3 contains 12 residues. The V end was cut by 6 bases, the J end by 8 bases, with 16 bases between. The germline V gene has CDR1 SQVTM and CDR2 ANQGSEA. CDR3 amino acids: CSVDPTGEGYTF. Written as DNA, the CDR3 is TGCAGCGTAGATCCAACGGGGGAAGGCTACACCTTC.

This clonotype was counted between two and nine times. The chain has TRBV19 and TRBJ1-2, with 8 bases identical to TRBD1. The trim removed 2 bases at V and 3 bases at J, leaving 5 bases unmatched. The CDR3 is made up of 15 amino acids. Looked up from germline, CDR1 is LNHDA and CDR2 is SQIVND (reference sequence). The CDR3 DNA reads TGTGCCAGTAGTATATTGGAGGACAGGGACTATGGCTACACCTTC. Translating it yields CASSILEDRDYGYTF.

This clonotype was detected ten times or more. The chain uses TRBV18 and TRBJ2-2, with D hard to call. Between the trimmed V and J ends, which lost 3 bases and 2 bases, there was a span of 13 bases. In germline, CDR1 is KGHSH, CDR2 LQKENI. This CDR3 is 16 amino acids long. The DNA for the CDR3 is TGTGCCAGCTCACCCGACGGCCATTACAACACCGGGGAGCTGTTTTTT. Protein sequence: CASSPDGHYNTGELFF.

The table lists this clonotype with many counts. The J gene is TRBJ2-5, the V gene TRBV6-1, with D perhaps TRBD2 (7 bases). The CDR3 has 13 amino acids. V dropped 7 bases and J dropped 5 bases, with 14 bases sitting between them. Germline assignment: CDR1 MNHNS and CDR2 SASEGT. CDR3 nucleotide sequence: TGTGCCAGCATGGGGGGGGGCCAGGAGACCCAGTACTTC. As protein: CASMGGGQETQYF.

Of note for this clonotype: Its ends do not fully match the called genes, so a read error is possible. The chain uses TRBV28 and TRBJ1-1; D is unclear. Germline CDR1 MDHEN, CDR2 SYDVKM. The CDR3 consists of 16 residues. CDR3 residues: CASSLPGSSITTGAFF. The CDR3 coding sequence is TGTGCCAGCAGTTTACCCGGTTCGTCGATCACTACTGGAGCTTTCTTT. The entire variable domain, with the rest obtained from reference TRBV28 and TRBJ1-1, is as follows: DVKVTQSSRYLVKRTGEKVFLECVQDMDHENMFWYRQDPGLGLRLIYFSYDVKMKEKGDIPEGYSVSREKKERFSLILESASTNQTSMYLCASSLPGSSITTGAFFGQGTRLTVV.

J is TRBJ2-5 and V is TRBV5-6; possible D gene TRBD1, 6 bases. CDR3 length equals 15 residues. Germline values: CDR1 SGHDT, CDR2 YYEEEE. Trimming removed 0 bases at V and 2 bases at J, with 11 bases between. The CDR3 nucleotides read TGTGCCAGCAGCTTGGCCTGGACAGTTCAAGAGACCCAGTACTTC. Residues: CASSLAWTVQETQYF.

This clonotype showed up many times. The chain is built from TRBV6-1 and TRBJ2-7; possibly TRBD1 for D (5 bases). Germline lookup yields CDR1 MNHNS and CDR2 SASEGT. Trimming left V 7 bases short and J 2 bases short, with 18 bases between. The CDR3 contains 15 residues. In nucleotides, the CDR3 is TGTGCCAGCATCGGGTGGTCAGGGTCGACCTACGAGCAGTACTTC. Translation: CASIGWSGSTYEQYF.

The chain uses TRBV4-2 and TRBJ2-2; 9 nucleotides line up with TRBD2. CDR3 length: 17 amino acids. Germline CDR1 LGHNA, CDR2 YNFKEQ. V was pared by 4 bases and J by 6 bases, with 12 bases of the junction left unmatched. The CDR3 is CASSLLVGRGGPGELFF. The DNA for the CDR3 is TGTGCCAGCAGCCTGCTCGTTGGGCGGGGGGGACCCGGGGAGCTGTTTTTT.

This clonotype appeared many times. J is TRBJ1-5 and V is TRBV24-1, with D uncertain. This CDR3 has 14 residues. CDR1 is KGHDR and CDR2 is SFDVKD in the germline V gene. Trimming pared 4 bases from V and 1 base from J, leaving 7 bases between. The CDR3 is CATSDTASNQPQHF. In DNA, the CDR3 is TGTGCCACCAGTGACACCGCCAGCAATCAGCCCCAGCATTTT.

Points on this clonotype: A much more abundant neighbour one base away suggests this may be a read error. The chain couples TRBV3-1 to TRBJ2-5; 10 bases are shared with TRBD2. Germline assignment: CDR1 LGHDT and CDR2 YNNKEL (reference sequence). The CDR3 loop spans 15 amino acids. The CDR3 reads CVSSPPSGGGETQYF. CDR3 nucleotide sequence: TGTGTCAGCAGCCCCCCCAGCGGGGGGGGGGAGACCCAGTACTTC.

This clonotype was observed a few times. V gene TRBV2 combines with J gene TRBJ2-2; a weak D match, TRBD1 (5 bases). The CDR3 covers 16 residues. Looked up from germline, CDR1 is SNHLY and CDR2 is FYNNEI. V was clipped by 1 base and J by 7 bases, with 16 bases between them. This CDR3 reads CASSEDEAGIGGELFF. The CDR3 bases are TGTGCCAGCAGTGAAGACGAGGCAGGGATTGGCGGGGAGCTGTTTTTT.

This clonotype was detected ten times or more. The gene calls are TRBV7-8 and TRBJ1-1; possible D gene TRBD1, 5 bases. The V and J ends lost 4 bases and 6 bases respectively, with 15 bases between them. The CDR3 spans 14 residues. Per the germline V gene, CDR1 is SGHVS and CDR2 is FQNEAQ. The CDR3 spells CASSSRGPGAEAFF. The CDR3 DNA follows: TGTGCCAGCAGCTCCCGGGGCCCAGGCGCTGAAGCTTTCTTT.

CDR3 residues: CASSAPGQGARYEQYF. In nucleotides, the CDR3 is TGTGCCAGCAGTGCTCCGGGACAGGGGGCGCGATACGAGCAGTACTTC. V and J are TRBV2 and TRBJ2-7, with 12 nucleotides matching TRBD1. CDR3 length: 16 amino acids. V shed 4 bases and J 4 bases; nucleotides not matched to a gene: 8. The germline V gene encodes CDR1 SNHLY and CDR2 FYNNEI. Based on the CDR3 plus reference TRBV2 and TRBJ2-7, the full variable domain is EPEVTQTPSHQVTQMGQEVILRCVPISNHLYFYWYRQILGQKVEFLVSFYNNEISEKSEIFDDQFSVERPDGSNFTLKIRSTKLEDSAMYFCASSAPGQGARYEQYFGPGTRLTVT.

This clonotype occurred a few times. This chain uses TRBV20-1 with TRBJ2-7; 10 bases are shared with TRBD2. Trimming at V came to 6 bases and at J to 4 bases, leaving 6 bases not matched to a gene. The CDR3 has 13 amino acids. Germline loops: CDR1 DFQATT, CDR2 SNEGSKA (reference sequence). The CDR3 coding sequence is TGCAGTGCCCCCGGGACTAGCGAGTACGAGCAGTACTTC. This codes for CSAPGTSEYEQYF.

In DNA, the CDR3 is TGTGCCAGCAGTCTCCTCCAGACAGCTAATCAGCCCCAGCATTTT. Its protein is CASSLLQTANQPQHF. This rearrangement joins TRBV27 to TRBJ1-5; D might be TRBD1 (5 bases). CDR3 length: 15 amino acids. The germline V and J ends were trimmed by 5 bases and 4 bases, with 15 bases remaining between them. Germline V gives CDR1 MNHEY, CDR2 SMNVEV (reference sequence).

There are many counts of this clonotype. This CDR3 is CASSTKQGFSYEQYF. The CDR3 DNA sequence: TGTGCCAGCAGTACGAAACAGGGCTTCTCCTACGAGCAGTACTTC. The chain uses TRBV28 and TRBJ2-7, with a weak D call TRBD1 (6 bases). V lost 5 bases and J lost 0, with 14 bases in between. CDR1 is MDHEN and CDR2 is SYDVKM in the germline V gene. The CDR3 runs to 15 residues.

This clonotype was observed many times. V is TRBV3-1 and J is TRBJ2-1; tentative D call: TRBD2 (6 bases). V lost 1 base and J 5 bases, leaving 15 bases between the germline ends. CDR3 length: 16 residues. The V gene's germline CDR1 is LGHDT and CDR2 YNNKEL (reference sequence). The CDR3 loop reads CASSQALPGGDNEQFF. In DNA, the CDR3 is TGTGCCAGCAGCCAAGCACTCCCCGGGGGTGACAATGAGCAGTTCTTC.

V usage is TRBV6-2 or TRBV6-3 and J usage is TRBJ1-1; D is undetermined. CDR3 length: 15 amino acids. Trimming left V 7 bases short and J 0 bases short, with 15 bases between. Germline-derived CDR1 and CDR2 are MNHEY and SVGEGT. CDR3 region: CASTTSRWLNTEAFF. The CDR3 bases are TGTGCCAGCACTACGTCGAGGTGGTTGAACACTGAAGCTTTCTTT.

This clonotype was counted between two and nine times. The rearrangement joins TRBV6-1 to TRBJ2-2, with 10 nucleotides matching TRBD2. This CDR3 spans 17 amino acids. CDR1 is MNHNS and CDR2 is SASEGT in the germline V gene. The ends lost 5 bases at V and 5 bases at J; junction bases unmatched: 11. The CDR3 nucleotides are TGTGCCAGCAGTTTACTAGCGGGGTATTTGAGGACCGGGGAGCTGTTTTTT. Translated: CASSLLAGYLRTGELFF.

This clonotype was counted a few times. The chain carries TRBV5-4 and TRBJ1-4; a possible D gene is TRBD1 (6 bases). Trimming cost V 3 bases and J 8 bases, with 17 bases left between them. There are 15 residues in the CDR3. Germline V gene lookup returns CDR1 SGHNT and CDR2 YYREEE (reference sequence). CDR3 region: CASSSTGIESEKLFF. The CDR3, as DNA: TGTGCCAGCAGCTCAACAGGGATAGAGAGCGAAAAACTGTTTTTT.